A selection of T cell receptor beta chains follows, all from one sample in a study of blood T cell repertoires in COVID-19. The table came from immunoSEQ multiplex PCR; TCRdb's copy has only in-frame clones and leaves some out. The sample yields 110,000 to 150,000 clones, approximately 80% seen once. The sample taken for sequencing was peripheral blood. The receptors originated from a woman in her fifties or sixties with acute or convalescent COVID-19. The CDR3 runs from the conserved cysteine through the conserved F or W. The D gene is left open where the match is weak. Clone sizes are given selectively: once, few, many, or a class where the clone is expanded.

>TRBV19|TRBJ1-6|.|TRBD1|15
CASSVDRASNSPLHF
TGTGCCAGTAGTGTCGACAGGGCCTCAAATTCACCCCTCCACTTT
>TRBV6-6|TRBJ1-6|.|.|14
CASSYGQGNSPLHF
TGTGCCAGCAGTTACGGCCAGGGTAATTCACCCCTCCACTTT
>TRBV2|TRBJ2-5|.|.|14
CASNRQGTRETQYF
TGTGCCAGCAACCGCCAGGGGACGCGAGAGACCCAGTACTTC
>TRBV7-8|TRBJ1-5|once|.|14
CASSLVSSNQPQHF
TGTGCCAGCAGCTTAGTGAGTAGCAATCAGCCCCAGCATTTT
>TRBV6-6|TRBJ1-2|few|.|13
CASDRGAYGGYTF
TGTGCCAGCGATCGGGGTGCGTACGGTGGCTACACCTTC
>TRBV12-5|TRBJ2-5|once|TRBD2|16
CASGLGTGLAGETQYF
TGTGCTAGTGGTTTGGGGACGGGACTAGCGGGAGAGACCCAGTACTTC
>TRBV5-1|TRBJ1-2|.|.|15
CASSLESKPLFGYTF
TGCGCCAGCAGCTTGGAGTCCAAACCACTATTTGGCTACACCTTC
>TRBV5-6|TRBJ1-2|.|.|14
CASSLEARLRGYTF
TGTGCTAGCAGCTTGGAGGCCCGACTGCGGGGCTACACCTTC
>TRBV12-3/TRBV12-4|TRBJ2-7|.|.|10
CASSRDEQYF
TGTGCCAGCAGTAGAGATGAGCAGTACTTC
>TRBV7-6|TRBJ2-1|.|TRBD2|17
CASSLQSLTSGSVWQFF
TGTGCCAGCAGCTTACAATCCTTGACTAGCGGGAGCGTATGGCAGTTCTTC
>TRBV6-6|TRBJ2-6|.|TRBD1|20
CASSPRRLTGTPSGANVLTF
TGTGCCAGCAGTCCTCGCCGCCTGACAGGGACCCCGTCTGGGGCCAACGTCCTGACTTTC
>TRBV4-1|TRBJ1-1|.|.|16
CASSLSQGLGNTEAFF
TGCGCCAGCAGCTTATCACAGGGATTGGGGAACACTGAAGCTTTCTTT
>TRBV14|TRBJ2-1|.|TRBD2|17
CASSQEGRLAGVSEQFF
TGTGCCAGCAGCCAAGAAGGTCGACTAGCGGGAGTATCTGAGCAGTTCTTC
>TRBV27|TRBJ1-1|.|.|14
CASSLRGKNTEAFF
TGTGCCAGCAGTTTAAGGGGGAAGAACACTGAAGCTTTCTTT
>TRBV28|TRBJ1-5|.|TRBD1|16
CASSLRDSGVQWPQHF
TGTGCCAGCAGTTTAAGGGACAGTGGGGTCCAGTGGCCCCAGCATTTT
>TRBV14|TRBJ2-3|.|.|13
CASSQAWRDTQYF
TGTGCCAGCAGCCAAGCATGGAGGGATACGCAGTATTTT
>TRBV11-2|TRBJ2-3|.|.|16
CASSPRLVLSTDTQYF
TGTGCCAGCAGCCCACGACTAGTGCTTAGCACAGATACGCAGTATTTT
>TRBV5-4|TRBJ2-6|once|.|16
CASSLGVSSGANVLTF
TGTGCCAGCAGCTTGGGCGTGAGCTCTGGGGCCAACGTCCTGACTTTC
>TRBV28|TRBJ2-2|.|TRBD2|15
CASSPGLAGTGELFF
TGTGCCAGCAGCCCGGGACTAGCGGGAACCGGGGAGCTGTTTTTT
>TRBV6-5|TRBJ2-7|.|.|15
CASRDGQKHSYEQYF
TGTGCCAGCAGGGACGGACAGAAGCACTCCTACGAGCAGTACTTC
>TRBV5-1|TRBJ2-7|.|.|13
CASSPSRSYEQYF
TGCGCCAGCAGCCCGAGCCGGAGTTACGAGCAGTACTTC
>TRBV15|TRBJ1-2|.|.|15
CATSRVGGEAFGYTF
TGTGCCACCAGCAGAGTGGGGGGAGAGGCGTTTGGCTACACCTTC
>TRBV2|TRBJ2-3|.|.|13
CASKTVVTDTQYF
TGTGCCAGCAAGACAGTGGTCACAGATACGCAGTATTTT
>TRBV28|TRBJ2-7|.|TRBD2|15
CASSRLAGSSYEQYF
TGTGCCAGCAGTCGACTAGCGGGGAGCTCCTACGAGCAGTACTTC
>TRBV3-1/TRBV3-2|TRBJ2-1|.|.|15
CASSQFWTAYNEQFF
TGTGCCAGCAGCCAATTCTGGACAGCCTACAATGAGCAGTTCTTC
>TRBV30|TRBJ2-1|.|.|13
CAWSVQGTGEQFF
TGTGCCTGGAGTGTACAGGGTACGGGTGAGCAGTTCTTC
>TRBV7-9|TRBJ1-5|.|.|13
CASSSISNQPQHF
TGTGCCAGCAGCTCTATTTCCAATCAGCCCCAGCATTTT
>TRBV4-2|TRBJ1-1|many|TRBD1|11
CASSRTGEAFF
TGTGCCAGCAGCCGGACAGGAGAAGCTTTCTTT
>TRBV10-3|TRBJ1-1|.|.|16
CAISESETGQNTEAFF
TGTGCCATCAGTGAGTCGGAAACAGGGCAGAACACTGAAGCTTTCTTT
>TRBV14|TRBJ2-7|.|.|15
CASSPVSSGFYEQYF
TGTGCCAGCAGCCCCGTGTCGTCAGGATTTTACGAGCAGTACTTC
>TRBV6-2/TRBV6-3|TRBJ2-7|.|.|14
CASSYPSTSNEQYF
TGTGCCAGCAGTTACCCCTCCACGTCTAACGAGCAGTACTTC
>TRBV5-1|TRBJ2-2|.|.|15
CASKGGRSNTGELFF
TGCGCCAGCAAGGGGGGGAGATCGAACACCGGGGAGCTGTTTTTT
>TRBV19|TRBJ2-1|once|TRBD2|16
CASSTAGTRFYNEQFF
TGTGCCAGTAGTACCGCCGGGACTAGGTTTTACAATGAGCAGTTCTTC
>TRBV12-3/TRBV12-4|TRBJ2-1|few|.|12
CASSFGGNEQFF
TGTGCCAGCAGTTTCGGCGGGAATGAGCAGTTCTTC
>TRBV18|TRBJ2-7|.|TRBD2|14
CASSPKGLDNEQYF
TGTGCCAGCTCACCAAAGGGACTAGACAACGAGCAGTACTTC
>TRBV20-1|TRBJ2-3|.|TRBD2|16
CSASMASGRSTDTQYF
TGCAGTGCTAGTATGGCTAGCGGGAGGTCCACAGATACGCAGTATTTT
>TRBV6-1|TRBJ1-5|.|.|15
CASSDLPRGNQPQHF
TGTGCCAGCAGTGATCTACCCAGGGGCAATCAGCCCCAGCATTTT
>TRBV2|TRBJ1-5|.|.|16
CACLPNSQASNQPQHF
TGTGCCTGCCTCCCTAACTCGCAGGCCTCCAATCAGCCCCAGCATTTT
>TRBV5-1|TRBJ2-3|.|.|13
CASSATSTDTQYF
TGCGCCAGCAGCGCAACTAGCACAGATACGCAGTATTTT
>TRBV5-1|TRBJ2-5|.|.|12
CASSPAGETQYF
TGCGCCAGCAGCCCGGCCGGGGAGACCCAGTACTTC
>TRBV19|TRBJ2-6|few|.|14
CASKRSSGANVLTF
TGTGCCAGTAAGAGGAGCTCTGGGGCCAACGTCCTGACTTTC
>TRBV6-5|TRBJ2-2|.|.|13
CASSYRVTGELFF
TGTGCCAGCAGTTACCGGGTTACCGGGGAGCTGTTTTTT
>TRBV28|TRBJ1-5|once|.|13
CASSLEGYQPQHF
TGTGCCAGCAGTTTAGAGGGTTATCAGCCCCAGCATTTT
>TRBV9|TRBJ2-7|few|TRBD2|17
CASSVVPLASGVNEQYF
TGTGCCAGCAGCGTAGTTCCTCTGGCTAGCGGGGTAAACGAGCAGTACTTC
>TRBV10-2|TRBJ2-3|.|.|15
CASTPVRGRGNTQYF
TGCGCCAGCACCCCAGTAAGAGGGAGGGGGAATACGCAGTATTTT
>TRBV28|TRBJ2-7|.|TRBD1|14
CASSLGTETYEQYF
TGTGCCAGCAGTTTAGGGACAGAAACCTACGAGCAGTACTTC
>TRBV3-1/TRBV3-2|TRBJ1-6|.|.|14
CASSQDWANSPLHF
TGTGCCAGCAGCCAGGACTGGGCAAATTCACCCCTCCACTTT
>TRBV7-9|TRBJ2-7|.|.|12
CASSLRGYEQYF
TGTGCCAGCAGCTTAAGAGGCTACGAGCAGTACTTC
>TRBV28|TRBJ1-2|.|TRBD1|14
CASSPPTGGRGYTF
TGTGCCAGCAGCCCGCCAACAGGGGGCAGGGGCTACACCTTC